The 20 T cell receptor beta chains presented below share a single source sample, sequenced in a study of blood T cell repertoires in COVID-19. Profiling relied on immunoSEQ multiplex PCR, and the TCRdb table lists in-frame clones only, not all of them. The table includes approximately 170,000 clones, about four fifths detected once. Sample: peripheral blood. The source is a man in his 70s with active or convalescent COVID-19.

This clone was recorded once. The chain recombines TRBV28 with TRBJ1-4; 12 bases line up with TRBD1. Germline lookup yields CDR1 MDHEN and CDR2 SYDVKM. The J segment lost 2 bases and the V segment lost 4 bases, leaving 11 bases of the junction unmatched. The CDR3 covers 19 residues. CDR3 residues: CASSSHKGQGALTNEKLFF. CDR3 DNA: TGTGCCAGCAGTTCCCATAAGGGACAGGGGGCGCTTACTAATGAAAAACTGTTTTTT. The full variable domain, rest sourced from reference TRBV28 and TRBJ1-4, is DVKVTQSSRYLVKRTGEKVFLECVQDMDHENMFWYRQDPGLGLRLIYFSYDVKMKEKGDIPEGYSVSREKKERFSLILESASTNQTSMYLCASSSHKGQGALTNEKLFFGSGTQLSVL.

The V call is TRBV12-3 or TRBV12-4, the J call TRBJ1-1; D call uncertain. The CDR3 loop spans 13 amino acids. Trimming stripped 4 bases from V and 5 bases from J, with 11 bases between. As DNA, the CDR3 is TGTGCCAGCAGTTGGCCAGGCGGGACTGAAGCTTTCTTT. This codes for CASSWPGGTEAFF.

The J gene is TRBJ2-7, the V gene TRBV11-2, with D possibly TRBD1 on 6 matching bases. Between the trimmed V and J ends, which lost 5 bases and 5 bases, there was a span of 19 bases. CDR3 size: 15 residues. Germline lookup yields CDR1 SGHAT and CDR2 FQNNGV. The CDR3 protein is CASSPRGNRAHEQYF. The CDR3 region has the DNA TGTGCCAGCAGCCCGAGGGGGAATAGGGCCCACGAGCAGTACTTC.

The chain uses TRBV23-1 and TRBJ1-6, with D possibly matching TRBD1 (5 bases). TRBV23-1 is classed as an ORF, of uncertain function. This CDR3 is 13 amino acids long. V was cut by 4 bases and J by 7 bases, with 8 bases left in between. The CDR3 protein is CASSRGGNSPLHF. For the CDR3, the DNA is TGCGCCAGCAGTCGGGGGGGGAATTCACCCCTCCACTTT.

Only a few counts were recorded for this clone. The rearrangement links TRBV5-6 to TRBJ2-5; D gene unclear. Trimming removed 10 bases from V and 1 base from J, with 14 bases in between. This CDR3 spans 13 amino acids. Germline CDR1 reads SGHDT; CDR2 reads YYEEEE. CDR3 in DNA: TGTGCCTCCCCCGGAAGGAGCCAAGAGACCCAGTACTTC. Translated, it gives CASPGRSQETQYF.

The V gene is TRBV4-3, the J gene TRBJ1-6, with 10 bases lining up with TRBD1. V dropped 4 bases and J dropped 7; count of bases not matched to a gene: 7. This CDR3 has 16 amino acids. The germline gives CDR1 LGHNA, CDR2 YSLEER. In DNA form, the CDR3 reads TGCGCCAGCAGCCCACACTCGGGACAGGGGAATTCACCCCTCCACTTT. Amino acids: CASSPHSGQGNSPLHF.

This clone was seen only a few times. The rearrangement uses TRBV9 and TRBJ2-7; possibly TRBD2 for D (6 bases). The CDR3 length is 14 residues. The germline V and J ends were trimmed by 3 bases and 3 bases, with 13 bases remaining between them. Germline V CDR1 and CDR2: SGDLS, YYNGEE. The CDR3 DNA reads as TGTGCCAGCAGCGCGGGACTGGAGTACTACGAGCAGTACTTC. It translates to CASSAGLEYYEQYF. The full variable domain, its missing parts supplied by reference TRBV9 and TRBJ2-7, is DSGVTQTPKHLITATGQRVTLRCSPRSGDLSVYWYQQSLDQGLQFLIQYYNGEERAKGNILERFSAQQFPDLHSELNLSSLELGDSALYFCASSAGLEYYEQYFGPGTRLTVT.

This rearrangement joins TRBV7-2 to TRBJ2-2; 7 nucleotides line up with TRBD2. Germline CDR1 reads SGHTA; CDR2 reads FQGNSA. The CDR3 is 13 residues long. The V and J ends lost 3 bases and 7 bases, in that order; junction bases with no gene match: 2. CDR3 protein: CASSFGGFGELFF. The CDR3 coding sequence is TGTGCCAGCAGCTTCGGGGGGTTCGGGGAGCTGTTTTTT.

The gene calls are TRBV30 and TRBJ1-6; D remains ambiguous. The V gene's germline CDR1 is GTSNPN and CDR2 SVGIG (reference sequence). CDR3 length: 16 amino acids. Trimming shortened V by 2 bases and J by 7 bases, and 18 bases separated the two germline ends. The CDR3 bases are TGTGCCTGGAGTCGGGAAGGGCGAAAAGTAAATTCACCCCTCCACTTT. This translates into CAWSREGRKVNSPLHF.

The chain is built from TRBV10-3 and TRBJ1-5; unclear D gene. The V end lost 5 bases, the J end lost 3 bases, and 8 bases lay between the germline ends. Germline CDR1 is ENHRY and CDR2 is SYGVKD. The CDR3 has 13 residues. This chain's CDR3 is CAISSFSNQPQHF. For the CDR3, the DNA is TGTGCCATCAGTTCTTTTTCCAATCAGCCCCAGCATTTT.

CDR3 in DNA: TGTGCCAGCAAATTGGGACAGTCCTACGAGCAGTACTTC. It codes for CASKLGQSYEQYF. This chain uses TRBV7-9 with TRBJ2-7, with 7 nucleotides matching TRBD1. The CDR3 length is 13 residues. Germline V gene data show CDR1 as SEHNR and CDR2 as FQNEAQ (reference sequence). V trimming: 7 bases; J trimming: 1 base; junction bases outside the gene matches: 4.

The V and J genes are TRBV5-1 and TRBJ1-2; maybe TRBD1 (5 bases). The CDR3 runs 16 residues. Germline V gene sequence: CDR1 SGHRS, CDR2 YFSETQ. V was pared by 4 bases and J by 8 bases, with 24 bases between. This CDR3 is CASSAGGTARGGGYTF. CDR3 nucleotides: TGCGCCAGCAGCGCTGGGGGGACGGCCCGGGGAGGAGGCTACACCTTC.

The chain uses TRBV19 and TRBJ2-2; TRBD1 matches at 9 bases. Trimming took 4 bases from V and 7 from J; bases not matched to a gene: 1. Germline assignment: CDR1 LNHDA and CDR2 SQIVND (reference sequence). This CDR3 has 13 residues. The CDR3 region is CASSRDRDGELFF. CDR3 in DNA: TGTGCCAGTAGTAGGGACAGGGACGGGGAGCTGTTTTTT.

This clone was counted a single time. V gene TRBV7-8 combines with J gene TRBJ2-7, with 8 bases lining up with TRBD1. Looked up from germline, CDR1 is SGHVS and CDR2 is FQNEAQ. The CDR3 contains 15 residues. V trimming: 3 bases; J trimming: 1 base; junction bases outside the gene matches: 5. CDR3 sequence (DNA): TGTGCCAGCAGCTTTCTCAGGGGGCAATCCTACGAGCAGTACTTC. Residues: CASSFLRGQSYEQYF. The whole variable domain, filled in from reference TRBV7-8 and TRBJ2-7, reads GAGVSQSPRYKVAKRGQDVALRCDPISGHVSLFWYQQALGQGPEFLTYFQNEAQLDKSGLPSDRFFAERPEGSVSTLKIQRTQQEDSAVYLCASSFLRGQSYEQYFGPGTRLTVT.

The chain joins TRBV7-2 to TRBJ1-6; tentatively, D is TRBD1 (5 bases). V was shortened by 5 bases and J by 5 bases, with 10 bases between the two germline ends. In germline, CDR1 is SGHTA, CDR2 FQGNSA. The CDR3 is 14 residues long. CDR3 sequence: CASSRDSNNSPLHF. CDR3 coding DNA: TGTGCCAGCAGCCGCGACAGCAATAATTCACCCCTCCACTTT.

V is TRBV10-2 and J is TRBJ2-1; D is perhaps TRBD1 (5 bases). The CDR3 contains 15 residues. Between the trimmed V and J ends, which lost 0 bases and 7 bases, there was a span of 13 bases. Germline CDR1 and CDR2: WSHSY and SAAADI. This chain's CDR3 is CASSESNGAKNEQFF. For the CDR3, the DNA is TGCGCCAGCAGTGAGTCGAATGGGGCTAAGAATGAGCAGTTCTTC.

A single count supports this clone. In DNA, the CDR3 is TGTGCCAGCAGTCCTCCGCCTCAGGGCGGTGAGCAGTACTTC. It specifies CASSPPPQGGEQYF. The chain couples TRBV9 to TRBJ2-7; D possibly corresponds to TRBD1 (5 bases). Germline V lookup: CDR1 SGDLS, CDR2 YYNGEE. V was shortened by 5 bases and J by 7 bases, with 19 bases between the two germline ends. The CDR3 has 14 residues.

This clone was counted a single time. The V call is TRBV18, the J call TRBJ1-5; D is unclear. The germline gives CDR1 KGHSH, CDR2 LQKENI. CDR3 size: 18 residues. V lost 3 bases and J 2 bases, leaving 20 bases between the germline ends. The DNA of the CDR3 is TGTGCCAGCTCACCCCTGGCCGAGTACGGGAATCGCAATCAGCCCCAGCATTTT. Amino acids: CASSPLAEYGNRNQPQHF.

The chain combines TRBV5-4 with TRBJ2-5; no clear D gene. CDR1 is SGHNT and CDR2 is YYREEE in the germline V gene (reference sequence). The CDR3 has 13 amino acids. V was shortened by 4 bases and J by 1 base, with 8 bases between the two germline ends. In DNA form, the CDR3 reads TGTGCCAGCAGCGCCGAGAGCCAAGAGACCCAGTACTTC. It codes for CASSAESQETQYF.

The chain links TRBV20-1 to TRBJ1-1; 7 positions agree with TRBD1. The V gene's germline CDR1 is DFQATT and CDR2 SNEGSKA (reference sequence). The ends lost 8 bases at V and 5 bases at J; junction bases unmatched: 2. The CDR3 contains 10 residues. For the CDR3, the DNA is TGCAGTCAGGGGGGAACTGAAGCTTTCTTT. Translating it yields CSQGGTEAFF.